These 32 T cell receptor beta chains share one sample of origin, sequenced in a study of blood T cells in healthy people across ages. Then a second PCR, running roughly 7 to 11 cycles, was carried out with a sample-barcoded 5' primer and a J-beta primer mix. TCRdb redid the calling of the 5' RACE reads with MiXCR, one entry per CDR3 protein. The table lists 980,000 or so distinct CDR3 sequences, around 48% of them singletons, with about an eighth in the top ten. The sequenced sample consisted of blood. These receptor sequences come from a man younger than 45 in good health.

Only a few counts were recorded for this clonotype. In DNA form, the CDR3 reads TGTGCCAGCAGCCGGGACAGGGTAATTCTGAACACTGAAGCTTTCTTT. It is translated as CASSRDRVILNTEAFF. J is TRBJ1-1 and V is TRBV4-2, with 9 bases lining up with TRBD1. This CDR3 has 16 residues. Germline assignment: CDR1 LGHNA and CDR2 YNFKEQ. Losses at the gene ends were 4 bases for V and 0 bases for J; bases not matched to a gene: 6.

This clonotype has more than one count but fewer than ten. The gene calls are TRBV3-1 and TRBJ2-1; D possibly corresponds to TRBD2 (6 bases). Between the trimmed V and J ends, which lost 8 bases and 7 bases, there was a span of 18 bases. Germline V gene lookup returns CDR1 LGHDT and CDR2 YNNKEL (reference sequence). The CDR3 runs to 14 residues. For the CDR3, the DNA is TGTGCCAGCGGTAAAGGGACTTTAGGAAATGAGCAGTTCTTC. Translated, it gives CASGKGTLGNEQFF.

The rearrangement links TRBV20-1 to TRBJ1-5, with D hard to call. Trimming stripped 0 bases from V and 5 bases from J, with 14 bases between. This CDR3 is built from 15 residues. Germline V gene sequence: CDR1 DFQATT, CDR2 SNEGSKA (reference sequence). The CDR3 nucleotides are TGCAGTGCTAGAGATTCCCTCCGAGTTGATCAGCCCCAGCATTTT. It yields the protein CSARDSLRVDQPQHF.

The chain is built from TRBV7-2 and TRBJ2-4, with 12 bases aligning to TRBD2. The DNA end lines up better with TRBJ2-5; the J call may be wrong. CDR1 is SGHTA, CDR2 FQGNSA, per germline. The CDR3 has 17 residues. CDR3 nucleotide sequence: TGTGCCAGCAGCTTAATGGCTAGCGGGGGGGCCGGAGAGACCCAGTACTTC. It is translated as CASSLMASGGAGETQYF.

The chain couples TRBV20-1 to TRBJ1-1, with a possible D match to TRBD1 (6 bases). The CDR3 extends over 13 amino acids. Germline assignment: CDR1 DFQATT and CDR2 SNEGSKA (reference sequence). V was shortened by 4 bases and J by 7 bases, with 16 bases between the two germline ends. Here the CDR3 DNA reads TGCAGTGCTATCAGGGGTGGGGTGGTTGAAGCTTTCTTT. This encodes CSAIRGGVVEAFF.

The chain joins TRBV29-1 to TRBJ1-2, with D tentatively TRBD1 (5 bases). The CDR3 is 13 amino acids. Germline-derived CDR1 and CDR2 are SQVTM and ANQGSEA. Trimming stripped 6 bases from V and 5 bases from J, with 16 bases between. CDR3 sequence reads: CSVAGQADYGYTF. For the CDR3, the DNA is TGCAGCGTGGCGGGGCAGGCCGATTATGGCTACACCTTC.

The table lists this clonotype with a few counts. The rearrangement uses TRBV5-1 and TRBJ2-3; D is uncertain. This CDR3 contains 14 residues. Trimming removed 0 bases from V and 2 bases from J, with 7 bases in between. The germline CDR1 and CDR2 sequences are SGHRS and YFSETQ. CDR3 in DNA: TGCGCCAGCAGCTTGGTGGACCACACAGATACGCAGTATTTT. Translation: CASSLVDHTDTQYF. Combining the CDR3 with reference TRBV5-1 and TRBJ2-3 gives the whole variable domain KAGVTQTPRYLIKTRGQQVTLSCSPISGHRSVSWYQQTPGQGLQFLFEYFSETQRNKGNFPGRFSGRQFSNSRSEMNVSTLELGDSALYLCASSLVDHTDTQYFGPGTRLTVL.

The V and J genes are TRBV6-1 and TRBJ1-6; TRBD1 aligns across 7 bases. CDR3 length equals 16 residues. The germline CDR1 and CDR2 sequences are MNHNS and SASEGT. V shed 1 base, J shed 2 bases, and the junction held 2 bases outside the gene matches. Here the CDR3 reads CASSEEGQTYNSPLHF. CDR3 sequence (DNA): TGTGCCAGCAGTGAAGAGGGACAGACCTATAATTCACCCCTCCACTTT.

This clonotype was found many times. The chain links TRBV7-8 to TRBJ2-7; D is unresolved. Per the germline V gene, CDR1 is SGHVS and CDR2 is FQNEAQ. The CDR3 contains 12 residues. V was clipped by 1 base and J by 4 bases, with 5 bases between them. This chain's CDR3 is CASSLEDYEQYF. The CDR3 nucleotides read TGTGCCAGCAGCTTAGAGGATTACGAGCAGTACTTC. Using reference TRBV7-8 and TRBJ2-7 for the parts outside the CDR3, the full variable domain is GAGVSQSPRYKVAKRGQDVALRCDPISGHVSLFWYQQALGQGPEFLTYFQNEAQLDKSGLPSDRFFAERPEGSVSTLKIQRTQQEDSAVYLCASSLEDYEQYFGPGTRLTVT.

The rearrangement uses TRBV25-1 and TRBJ1-5; D remains ambiguous. Trimming removed 3 bases from V and 7 bases from J, with 7 bases in between. This CDR3 contains 12 residues. Germline CDR1 and CDR2: MGHDK and SYGVNS. The CDR3 spells CASSDLGQPQHF. The CDR3 coding sequence is TGTGCCAGCAGTGACCTGGGGCAGCCCCAGCATTTT.

This clonotype was seen a handful of times. J is TRBJ1-2 and V is TRBV5-6; D is possibly TRBD1 (5 bases). The ends were cut back, 5 bases at V and 3 bases at J, with 11 bases in the middle. Germline V lookup: CDR1 SGHDT, CDR2 YYEEEE. This CDR3 contains 13 residues. The CDR3 DNA reads TGTGCCAGCAGTAATACAGGTTACTATGGCTACACCTTC. Translating it yields CASSNTGYYGYTF.

The genes are TRBV7-9 and TRBJ1-1; no firm D call. V was clipped by 1 base and J by 4 bases, with 16 bases between them. The length of the CDR3 is 16 residues. Germline V gene sequence: CDR1 SEHNR, CDR2 FQNEAQ (reference sequence). The CDR3: CASSLGGGSSFTEAFF. CDR3 in DNA: TGTGCCAGCAGCTTAGGGGGTGGCTCGTCTTTCACTGAAGCTTTCTTT.

The chain couples TRBV7-2 to TRBJ2-3; a weak D match, TRBD1 (5 bases). The CDR3 covers 14 residues. CDR1 SGHTA and CDR2 FQGNSA come from the germline V gene. V dropped 5 bases and J dropped 4 bases, with 13 bases sitting between them. CDR3 residues: CASSPGHSSDTQYF. CDR3 in DNA: TGTGCCAGCAGCCCCGGACATAGTTCAGATACGCAGTATTTT.

V is TRBV28 and J is TRBJ2-7, with 11 nucleotides matching TRBD1. Trimming took 2 bases from V and 1 from J; bases not matched to a gene: 4. CDR1 and CDR2 from the germline V gene are MDHEN and SYDVKM. The CDR3 consists of 16 residues. Written as DNA, the CDR3 is TGTGCCAGCAGTTTAGACGGGACAGGGGGGTCCTACGAGCAGTACTTC. It encodes CASSLDGTGGSYEQYF.

This clonotype was detected a few times. V usage is TRBV3-1 and J usage is TRBJ2-7, with a tentative D call TRBD2 (6 bases). This CDR3 is 13 amino acids long. The germline V gene encodes CDR1 LGHDT and CDR2 YNNKEL (reference sequence). Trimming took off 7 bases at V and 3 bases at J, with 13 bases between the two ends. The CDR3 sequence is CASTRAGGYEQYF. CDR3 nucleotides: TGTGCCAGCACCCGAGCGGGCGGCTACGAGCAGTACTTC.

A remark on this clonotype: Given a much more abundant clone one base away, this may be a read error. The chain joins TRBV7-2 to TRBJ2-7; unclear D gene. Germline V gene data show CDR1 as SGHTA and CDR2 as FQGNSA. The CDR3 consists of 13 residues. The germline V and J ends were trimmed by 1 base and 5 bases, with 9 bases remaining between them. Here the CDR3 DNA reads TGTACCAGCAGCTTAGGGAACGCTGACGAGCAGTACTTC. Protein product: CTSSLGNADEQYF.

This clonotype was counted once. The chain recombines TRBV7-9 with TRBJ1-6; unclear D gene. The CDR3 has 17 amino acids. From germline, CDR1 is SEHNR and CDR2 FQNEAQ (reference sequence). With 2 bases removed from V and 0 bases from J, the gap between germline ends came to 11 bases. CDR3 region: CASSLSTISSYNSPLHF. For the CDR3, the DNA is TGTGCCAGCAGCTTAAGCACGATTAGCTCCTATAATTCACCCCTCCACTTT.

The genes are TRBV5-8 and TRBJ2-7, with TRBD1 as a possible D gene (6 bases). The CDR3 contains 13 residues. V gave up 5 bases and J gave up 2 bases, with 11 bases separating them. Germline CDR1 reads SGHTS; CDR2 reads YDEGEE. The CDR3 loop is CASRGTNTYEQYF. CDR3 sequence (DNA): TGTGCCAGCAGAGGGACAAACACCTACGAGCAGTACTTC.

Here the CDR3 DNA reads TGCAGCCTCTCGAGAGGTAGCGGGGGGTTCAGCTCCTACAATGAGCAGTTCTTC. Protein product: CSLSRGSGGFSSYNEQFF. The genes are TRBV29-1 and TRBJ2-1, with 10 nucleotides matching TRBD2. The germline CDR1 and CDR2 sequences are SQVTM and ANQGSEA. The CDR3 contains 18 residues. J gave up 0 bases and V 8 bases, and 16 bases lay outside the gene matches.

The sample holds a few counts of this clonotype. The J gene is TRBJ2-7, the V gene TRBV6-1, with D perhaps matching TRBD1 (5 bases). The CDR3 is made up of 14 amino acids. V lost 3 bases and J 2 bases, leaving 11 bases between the germline ends. Germline CDR1 is MNHNS and CDR2 is SASEGT. This CDR3 is CASSDDSLTYEQYF. The CDR3 bases are TGTGCCAGCAGTGACGACAGCCTGACCTACGAGCAGTACTTC.

This clonotype appeared a single time. V and J are TRBV7-9 and TRBJ2-7, with D possibly being TRBD1 (6 bases). The V and J ends lost 5 bases and 5 bases respectively, with 16 bases between them. This CDR3 has 14 amino acids. Germline V gives CDR1 SEHNR, CDR2 FQNEAQ (reference sequence). The CDR3 DNA is TGTGCCAGCAGCCCCCGGGACAAACCCCACGAGCAGTACTTC. Translated, it gives CASSPRDKPHEQYF.

This chain links TRBV7-6 with TRBJ2-7; D is perhaps TRBD1 or TRBD2 (5 bases each). Germline V gene sequence: CDR1 SGHVS, CDR2 FNYEAQ. V shed 2 bases and J shed 4 bases, with 12 bases lying between them. The CDR3 is 14 residues long. The CDR3: CASSLQGGGYEQYF. Written as DNA, the CDR3 is TGTGCCAGCAGCTTACAGGGTGGAGGATACGAGCAGTACTTC.

The genes are TRBV6-5 and TRBJ2-3; TRBD1 is a possible D gene (5 bases). CDR1 and CDR2 (germline): MNHEY, SVGAGI. The CDR3 has 14 residues. V lost 9 bases, J lost 2 bases, and 15 bases lay in between. CDR3 sequence: CASYPARATDTQYF. DNA for the CDR3: TGTGCCAGTTATCCGGCCAGGGCCACAGATACGCAGTATTTT.

The V and J genes are TRBV20-1 and TRBJ2-7; D call uncertain. The V end lost 0 bases, the J end lost 2 bases, and 11 bases lay between the germline ends. There are 14 residues in the CDR3. Germline CDR1 DFQATT, CDR2 SNEGSKA (reference sequence). The CDR3 protein is CSARDAPGTYEQYF. The CDR3 DNA is TGCAGTGCTAGAGATGCTCCAGGTACCTACGAGCAGTACTTC.

The V gene is TRBV6-2 or TRBV6-3, the J gene TRBJ1-6; D possibly corresponds to TRBD1 (5 bases). Germline V gene lookup returns CDR1 MNHEY and CDR2 SVGEGT. Trimming shortened V by 11 bases and J by 0 bases, and 11 bases separated the two germline ends. This CDR3 has 14 amino acids. The DNA for the CDR3 is TGTGCCGGCCGACAGAGCTCCTATAATTCACCCCTCCACTTT. Residues: CAGRQSSYNSPLHF.

In its sample, this clonotype was seen many times. V and J are TRBV7-3 and TRBJ2-3; 10 nucleotides line up with TRBD1. CDR1 and CDR2 (germline): SGHTA, FQGTGA. The CDR3 runs to 15 residues. The junction had 5 bases not matched to a gene; V was cut back by 4 bases and J by 4 bases. The CDR3: CASSSSGTGADTQYF. Written as DNA, the CDR3 is TGTGCCAGCAGCTCATCCGGGACAGGGGCAGATACGCAGTATTTT.

This clonotype has a handful of counts. This chain uses TRBV4-3 with TRBJ2-3, with D maybe TRBD2 (7 bases). CDR3 length equals 18 residues. Trimming pared 0 bases from V and 1 base from J, leaving 17 bases between. CDR1 is LGHNA and CDR2 is YSLEER in the germline V gene. The CDR3 reads CASSQEEGGQGGTDTQYF. DNA for the CDR3: TGCGCCAGCAGCCAAGAAGAGGGGGGGCAGGGCGGCACAGATACGCAGTATTTT.

This rearrangement joins TRBV4-1 to TRBJ2-1; perhaps TRBD2 as D (5 bases). The CDR3 runs to 16 residues. Trimming left V 0 bases short and J 5 bases short, with 14 bases between. Germline lookup yields CDR1 MGHRA and CDR2 YSYEKL. CDR3: CASSQERRAQDNEQFF. In nucleotides, the CDR3 is TGCGCCAGCAGCCAAGAGAGGCGGGCCCAAGACAATGAGCAGTTCTTC.

The rearrangement joins TRBV2 to TRBJ2-1; D is possibly TRBD2 (6 bases). The CDR3 has 16 amino acids. V gave up 4 bases and J gave up 6 bases, with 19 bases separating them. Germline V lookup: CDR1 SNHLY, CDR2 FYNNEI. CDR3 protein: CASSGSGLSGVNEQFF. CDR3 sequence (DNA): TGTGCCAGCAGTGGATCGGGACTTTCGGGGGTCAATGAGCAGTTCTTC.

V and J are TRBV4-1 and TRBJ2-7; D may be TRBD1 or TRBD2 (5 bases each). CDR3 size: 15 residues. V shed 3 bases and J shed 0 bases, with 12 bases lying between them. The germline gives CDR1 MGHRA, CDR2 YSYEKL. CDR3 in DNA: TGCGCCAGCAGCCAGGGACCGACCTCCTCCTACGAGCAGTACTTC. This encodes CASSQGPTSSYEQYF.

This clonotype showed up just a few times. This chain joins TRBV20-1 and TRBJ1-1; D is ambiguous. The CDR3 is 13 residues long. Looked up from germline, CDR1 is DFQATT and CDR2 is SNEGSKA (reference sequence). Trimming took off 6 bases at V and 1 base at J, with 12 bases between the two ends. The CDR3 loop reads CSAPGRTNTEAFF. As DNA, the CDR3 is TGCAGTGCCCCTGGACGGACGAACACTGAAGCTTTCTTT.

The chain links TRBV28 to TRBJ2-7; no firm D call. CDR1 is MDHEN, CDR2 SYDVKM, per germline. This CDR3 region has 15 residues. V was trimmed by 5 bases and J by 0 bases, leaving 14 bases between them. The CDR3 sequence is CASSSVQISSYEQYF. The CDR3 coding sequence is TGTGCCAGCAGTAGTGTACAGATCAGCTCCTACGAGCAGTACTTC.